This is a list of T cell receptor beta chains from one sample in a study of cytomegalovirus exposure and HLA in healthy donors. The table came from immunoSEQ multiplex PCR; TCRdb's copy has only in-frame clones and leaves some out. The repertoire holds tens of thousands of clones, with roughly 93% as singletons. What was sequenced was PBMCs. These receptors were collected from a woman in her twenties or thirties in good health and CMV-seronegative. Both conserved end residues are part of each CDR3. The order of the fields is J gene, clone size, CDR3 length, D gene, V gene, CDR3 protein, CDR3 DNA. D genes are given only for firm matches. Only some rows state a clone size, as once, few, many or a class for expanded clones.

J gene: TRBJ2-3; clone size: -; CDR3 length: 16; D gene: TRBD2; V gene: TRBV10-3; CDR3 protein: CAISEAVAGVTDTQYF; CDR3 DNA: TGTGCCATCAGTGAAGCCGTAGCGGGAGTAACAGATACGCAGTATTTT
J gene: TRBJ2-1; clone size: -; CDR3 length: 11; D gene: -; V gene: TRBV11-2; CDR3 protein: CASSVRDEQFF; CDR3 DNA: TGTGCCAGCAGCGTGAGGGATGAGCAGTTCTTC
J gene: TRBJ1-1; clone size: -; CDR3 length: 13; D gene: -; V gene: TRBV5-6; CDR3 protein: CASSLVPGQEAFF; CDR3 DNA: TGTGCCAGCAGCTTGGTTCCGGGACAAGAAGCTTTCTTT
J gene: TRBJ1-5; clone size: -; CDR3 length: 15; D gene: -; V gene: TRBV9; CDR3 protein: CASSVDGQLNQPQHF; CDR3 DNA: TGTGCCAGCAGCGTAGATGGACAGCTTAATCAGCCCCAGCATTTT
J gene: TRBJ2-5; clone size: -; CDR3 length: 16; D gene: -; V gene: TRBV5-1; CDR3 protein: CASSLGAAGDQETQYF; CDR3 DNA: TGCGCCAGCAGCTTGGGAGCGGCAGGGGACCAAGAGACCCAGTACTTC
J gene: TRBJ2-1; clone size: -; CDR3 length: 15; D gene: TRBD1; V gene: TRBV6-1; CDR3 protein: CASSPGQGNSNEQFF; CDR3 DNA: TGTGCCAGCAGTCCAGGACAGGGAAATTCCAATGAGCAGTTCTTC
J gene: TRBJ2-1; clone size: -; CDR3 length: 14; D gene: -; V gene: TRBV2; CDR3 protein: CASSDSTPDNEQFF; CDR3 DNA: TGTGCCAGCAGCGACTCAACCCCGGATAATGAGCAGTTCTTC
J gene: TRBJ1-4; clone size: once; CDR3 length: 14; D gene: -; V gene: TRBV5-1; CDR3 protein: CASSFQASNEKLFF; CDR3 DNA: TGCGCCAGCAGCTTTCAGGCCTCTAATGAAAAACTGTTTTTT
J gene: TRBJ2-1; clone size: once; CDR3 length: 16; D gene: TRBD2; V gene: TRBV7-3; CDR3 protein: CASSRNSGSSYNEQFF; CDR3 DNA: TGTGCCAGCAGCCGAAATAGCGGGAGCTCCTACAATGAGCAGTTCTTC
J gene: TRBJ2-2; clone size: -; CDR3 length: 16; D gene: TRBD2; V gene: TRBV10-3; CDR3 protein: CAISGGTSENTGELFF; CDR3 DNA: TGTGCCATCAGTGGGGGGACTAGCGAGAACACCGGGGAGCTGTTTTTT
J gene: TRBJ2-7; clone size: -; CDR3 length: 15; D gene: -; V gene: TRBV14; CDR3 protein: CASSQGARGSYEQYF; CDR3 DNA: TGTGCCAGCAGCCAAGGAGCAAGGGGTTCCTACGAGCAGTACTTC
J gene: TRBJ2-7; clone size: -; CDR3 length: 15; D gene: TRBD2; V gene: TRBV29-1; CDR3 protein: CSVDLKRDGDYEQYF; CDR3 DNA: TGCAGCGTTGATCTGAAGCGGGACGGTGACTACGAGCAGTACTTC
J gene: TRBJ1-1; clone size: -; CDR3 length: 15; D gene: -; V gene: TRBV18; CDR3 protein: CASSPVTGRGTEAFF; CDR3 DNA: TGTGCCAGCTCACCAGTCACAGGGAGGGGCACTGAAGCTTTCTTT
J gene: TRBJ2-2; clone size: -; CDR3 length: 17; D gene: -; V gene: TRBV4-3; CDR3 protein: CASSQRGQTTNTGELFF; CDR3 DNA: TGCGCCAGCAGCCAACGTGGACAGACCACGAACACCGGGGAGCTGTTTTTT
J gene: TRBJ2-3; clone size: -; CDR3 length: 15; D gene: -; V gene: TRBV21-1; CDR3 protein: CASSRGAGVQDTQYF; CDR3 DNA: TGTGCCAGCAGCAGGGGAGCGGGAGTTCAAGATACGCAGTATTTT
J gene: TRBJ2-5; clone size: -; CDR3 length: 15; D gene: TRBD2; V gene: TRBV6-1; CDR3 protein: CASSESAGGQETQYF; CDR3 DNA: TGTGCCAGCAGTGAGAGTGCGGGAGGCCAAGAGACCCAGTACTTC
J gene: TRBJ1-5; clone size: -; CDR3 length: 14; D gene: TRBD1; V gene: TRBV7-8; CDR3 protein: CASSVGQGNQPQHF; CDR3 DNA: TGTGCCAGCAGCGTAGGACAGGGCAATCAGCCCCAGCATTTT
J gene: TRBJ2-1; clone size: once; CDR3 length: 16; D gene: TRBD2; V gene: TRBV5-1; CDR3 protein: CASSLRGTSIVHEQFF; CDR3 DNA: TGCGCCAGCTCGTTAAGAGGGACTAGCATTGTCCATGAGCAGTTCTTC
J gene: TRBJ2-7; clone size: -; CDR3 length: 15; D gene: TRBD1; V gene: TRBV15; CDR3 protein: CATSRDGTGAYEQYF; CDR3 DNA: TGTGCCACCAGCAGAGATGGGACAGGGGCGTACGAGCAGTACTTC
J gene: TRBJ2-5; clone size: -; CDR3 length: 15; D gene: TRBD2; V gene: TRBV28; CDR3 protein: CASSLTGGGQETQYF; CDR3 DNA: TGTGCCAGCAGTTTGACCGGGGGAGGGCAAGAGACCCAGTACTTC
J gene: TRBJ1-1; clone size: -; CDR3 length: 14; D gene: -; V gene: TRBV5-1; CDR3 protein: CASSFSAGSTEAFF; CDR3 DNA: TGCGCCAGCAGCTTTTCGGCTGGGAGCACTGAAGCTTTCTTT
J gene: TRBJ1-2; clone size: -; CDR3 length: 14; D gene: -; V gene: TRBV15; CDR3 protein: CATSRDTFGEGYTF; CDR3 DNA: TGTGCCACCAGCAGAGATACTTTCGGGGAAGGCTACACCTTC
J gene: TRBJ2-3; clone size: -; CDR3 length: 14; D gene: -; V gene: TRBV11-3; CDR3 protein: CASSPASGTDTQYF; CDR3 DNA: TGTGCCAGCAGCCCCGCTAGCGGCACAGATACGCAGTATTTT
J gene: TRBJ2-7; clone size: -; CDR3 length: 14; D gene: TRBD2; V gene: TRBV6-1; CDR3 protein: CASNPAGGLYEQYF; CDR3 DNA: TGTGCCAGCAACCCCGCGGGGGGCCTCTACGAGCAGTACTTC
J gene: TRBJ1-3; clone size: -; CDR3 length: 15; D gene: TRBD1; V gene: TRBV19; CDR3 protein: CASSMGQNSGNTIYF; CDR3 DNA: TGTGCCAGTAGTATGGGACAGAACTCTGGAAACACCATATATTTT
J gene: TRBJ2-5; clone size: -; CDR3 length: 16; D gene: -; V gene: TRBV4-2; CDR3 protein: CASSRRLGGAQETQYF; CDR3 DNA: TGTGCCAGCAGCCGTAGGCTAGGGGGGGCCCAAGAGACCCAGTACTTC
J gene: TRBJ2-3; clone size: -; CDR3 length: 13; D gene: TRBD2; V gene: TRBV19; CDR3 protein: CASSGGATDTQYF; CDR3 DNA: TGTGCCAGCTCCGGGGGGGCGACAGATACGCAGTATTTT
J gene: TRBJ2-5; clone size: -; CDR3 length: 15; D gene: TRBD2; V gene: TRBV6-5; CDR3 protein: CASSYYGTSGETQYF; CDR3 DNA: TGTGCCAGCAGTTACTACGGGACTAGCGGAGAGACCCAGTACTTC
J gene: TRBJ1-1; clone size: -; CDR3 length: 14; D gene: -; V gene: TRBV5-1; CDR3 protein: CASSLSGDNTEAFF; CDR3 DNA: TGCGCCAGCAGCTTGTCCGGGGATAACACTGAAGCTTTCTTT
J gene: TRBJ1-5; clone size: -; CDR3 length: 13; D gene: -; V gene: TRBV28; CDR3 protein: CASKRQLNQPQHF; CDR3 DNA: TGTGCCAGCAAGCGACAGCTCAATCAGCCCCAGCATTTT
J gene: TRBJ1-2; clone size: -; CDR3 length: 17; D gene: -; V gene: TRBV5-1; CDR3 protein: CASSLRAGPQGNYGYTF; CDR3 DNA: TGCGCCAGCAGCTTGAGGGCGGGACCGCAGGGAAACTATGGCTACACCTTC
J gene: TRBJ2-1; clone size: -; CDR3 length: 16; D gene: TRBD2; V gene: TRBV27; CDR3 protein: CASLKSGAGGRNEQFF; CDR3 DNA: TGTGCCAGCCTTAAGAGTGGGGCGGGGGGACGCAATGAGCAGTTCTTC
J gene: TRBJ1-2; clone size: -; CDR3 length: 13; D gene: TRBD1; V gene: TRBV5-5; CDR3 protein: CASSFGTGFGYTF; CDR3 DNA: TGTGCCAGCAGCTTCGGGACAGGGTTTGGCTACACCTTC
J gene: TRBJ1-4; clone size: -; CDR3 length: 13; D gene: -; V gene: TRBV7-9; CDR3 protein: CASLGGSDEKLFF; CDR3 DNA: TGTGCCAGCTTGGGCGGGTCGGACGAAAAACTGTTTTTT
J gene: TRBJ2-7; clone size: -; CDR3 length: 16; D gene: TRBD2; V gene: TRBV5-4; CDR3 protein: CASSLGGSGGTYEQYF; CDR3 DNA: TGTGCCAGCAGCTTGGGGGGTAGCGGGGGCACCTACGAGCAGTACTTC
J gene: TRBJ2-2; clone size: -; CDR3 length: 14; D gene: -; V gene: TRBV4-1; CDR3 protein: CASSHPAGIGELFF; CDR3 DNA: TGCGCCAGCAGCCACCCGGCGGGGATAGGGGAGCTGTTTTTT
J gene: TRBJ1-1; clone size: -; CDR3 length: 14; D gene: TRBD1; V gene: TRBV6-1; CDR3 protein: CASSPGGLNTEAFF; CDR3 DNA: TGTGCCAGCAGTCCAGGGGGCCTGAACACTGAAGCTTTCTTT
J gene: TRBJ2-2; clone size: -; CDR3 length: 15; D gene: -; V gene: TRBV4-2; CDR3 protein: CASSQAGVGTGELFF; CDR3 DNA: TGTGCCAGCAGCCAAGCGGGGGTAGGGACCGGGGAGCTGTTTTTT
J gene: TRBJ2-5; clone size: -; CDR3 length: 14; D gene: -; V gene: TRBV2; CDR3 protein: CASSEGGVQGTQYF; CDR3 DNA: TGTGCCAGCAGTGAAGGGGGGGTCCAAGGGACCCAGTACTTC
J gene: TRBJ1-1; clone size: -; CDR3 length: 15; D gene: -; V gene: TRBV7-7; CDR3 protein: CASSKLPGMNTEAFF; CDR3 DNA: TGTGCCAGCAGCAAACTCCCGGGGATGAACACTGAAGCTTTCTTT
J gene: TRBJ1-2; clone size: -; CDR3 length: 20; D gene: TRBD1; V gene: TRBV5-1; CDR3 protein: CASSLPLRPGTGGLNYGYTF; CDR3 DNA: TGCGCCAGCAGCTTACCACTACGACCCGGGACAGGGGGTCTAAACTATGGCTACACCTTC
J gene: TRBJ1-6; clone size: -; CDR3 length: 17; D gene: -; V gene: TRBV18; CDR3 protein: CASSPFSRRVGNSPLHF; CDR3 DNA: TGTGCCAGCTCACCCTTCTCACGCAGGGTGGGGAATTCACCCCTCCACTTT
J gene: TRBJ2-7; clone size: -; CDR3 length: 16; D gene: TRBD1; V gene: TRBV4-1; CDR3 protein: CASSQGPGQGKGEQYF; CDR3 DNA: TGCGCCAGCAGCCAAGGTCCCGGACAGGGGAAAGGCGAGCAGTACTTC
J gene: TRBJ2-1; clone size: once; CDR3 length: 15; D gene: -; V gene: TRBV5-4; CDR3 protein: CASSLVGSSYNEQFF; CDR3 DNA: TGTGCCAGCAGCTTGGTTGGGAGCTCCTACAATGAGCAGTTCTTC
J gene: TRBJ1-2; clone size: few; CDR3 length: 15; D gene: -; V gene: TRBV5-1; CDR3 protein: CASSLARVNSYGYTF; CDR3 DNA: TGCGCCAGCAGCTTGGCCAGGGTGAACTCCTATGGCTACACCTTC
J gene: TRBJ1-2; clone size: -; CDR3 length: 15; D gene: TRBD1; V gene: TRBV7-2; CDR3 protein: CASSLGDSDLYGYTF; CDR3 DNA: TGTGCCAGCAGCTTAGGGGACAGCGACCTCTATGGCTACACCTTC
J gene: TRBJ2-1; clone size: -; CDR3 length: 14; D gene: -; V gene: TRBV18; CDR3 protein: CASSPPLSGNEQFF; CDR3 DNA: TGTGCCAGCTCACCACCCCTTTCGGGAAATGAGCAGTTCTTC